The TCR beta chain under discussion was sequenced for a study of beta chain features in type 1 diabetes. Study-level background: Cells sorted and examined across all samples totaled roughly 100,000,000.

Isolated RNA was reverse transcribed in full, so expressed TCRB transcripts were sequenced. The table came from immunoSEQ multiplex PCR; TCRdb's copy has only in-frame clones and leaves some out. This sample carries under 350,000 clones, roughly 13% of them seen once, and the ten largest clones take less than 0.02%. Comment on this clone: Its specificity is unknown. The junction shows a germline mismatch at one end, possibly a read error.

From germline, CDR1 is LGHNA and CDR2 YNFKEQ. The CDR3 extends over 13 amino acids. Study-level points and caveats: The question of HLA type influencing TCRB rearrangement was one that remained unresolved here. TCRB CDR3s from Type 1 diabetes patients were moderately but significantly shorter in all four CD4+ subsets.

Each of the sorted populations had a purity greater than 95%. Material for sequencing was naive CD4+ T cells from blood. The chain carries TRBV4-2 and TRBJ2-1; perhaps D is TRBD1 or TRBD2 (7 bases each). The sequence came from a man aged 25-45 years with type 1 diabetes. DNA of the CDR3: TGTGCCTGCAGGGGGGAGGGCAACAATGAGCAGTTCTTC. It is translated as CACRGEGNNEQFF.